Detailed here is one T cell receptor beta chain. The data belong to a study of OX40 agonist ivuxolimab in advanced cancers. Study as a whole: Dose-escalation patients' cancers were hepatocellular carcinoma, melanoma, renal cell or head and neck cancer.

The CDR3 loop spans 16 amino acids. V trimming: 4 bases; J trimming: 3 bases; junction bases outside the gene matches: 11. Germline assignment: CDR1 SGHDT and CDR2 YYEEEE. Libraries were prepared by immunoSEQ multiplex PCR; TCRdb keeps only in-frame clonotypes and omits some of them. The sample shows about 88,000 clones, approximately 90% of them seen only once. The sample was CD4+ or CD8+ T cells sorted from blood, taken in a trial of the OX40 agonist ivuxolimab. The rearrangement links TRBV5-6 to TRBJ2-3; 7 nucleotides match TRBD2. The sequence came from an adult with an advanced solid tumor such as melanoma, head and neck, liver or kidney cancer. The CDR3 sequence is CASSESGGWETDTQYF. The CDR3 DNA follows: TGTGCCAGCAGCGAGTCCGGGGGGTGGGAGACAGATACGCAGTATTTT.